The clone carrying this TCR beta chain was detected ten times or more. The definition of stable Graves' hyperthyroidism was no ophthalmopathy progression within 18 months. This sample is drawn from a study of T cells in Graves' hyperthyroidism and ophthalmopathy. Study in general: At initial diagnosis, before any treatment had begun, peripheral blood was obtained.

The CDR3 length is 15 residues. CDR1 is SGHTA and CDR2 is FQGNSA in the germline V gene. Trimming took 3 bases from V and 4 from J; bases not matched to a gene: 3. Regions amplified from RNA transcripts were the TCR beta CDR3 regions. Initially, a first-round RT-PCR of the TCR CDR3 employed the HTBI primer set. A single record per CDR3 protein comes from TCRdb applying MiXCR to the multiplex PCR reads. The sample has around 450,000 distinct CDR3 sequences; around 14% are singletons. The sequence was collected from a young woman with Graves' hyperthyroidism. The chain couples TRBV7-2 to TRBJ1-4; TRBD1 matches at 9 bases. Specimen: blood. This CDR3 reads CASSFGDRDNEKLFF. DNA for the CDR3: TGTGCCAGCAGCTTCGGGGACAGGGATAATGAAAAACTGTTTTTT.